This T cell receptor beta chain was observed in a study of blood T cells in healthy people across ages. Germline CDR1 is DFQATT and CDR2 is SNEGSKA (reference sequence). CDR3 length: 15 residues. V lost 5 bases to trimming and J lost 0 bases; unmatched junction nucleotides: 4. With a J-beta primer mix and a sample-barcoded 5' primer, a second PCR ran about 7 to 12 cycles. Each CDR3 protein is one row after TCRdb ran MiXCR on the 5' RACE reads. The sample lists 700,000 or so distinct CDR3 sequences, around a fifth occurring once. The gene calls are TRBV20-1 and TRBJ2-7; 13 positions match TRBD2. The sample comprised blood. The receptor's source is a man between 65 and 79 years old in good health. CDR3 DNA: TGCAGTGCTCCCCGGACTAGCGGGGGCTCCTACGAGCAGTACTTC. It yields the protein CSAPRTSGGSYEQYF.